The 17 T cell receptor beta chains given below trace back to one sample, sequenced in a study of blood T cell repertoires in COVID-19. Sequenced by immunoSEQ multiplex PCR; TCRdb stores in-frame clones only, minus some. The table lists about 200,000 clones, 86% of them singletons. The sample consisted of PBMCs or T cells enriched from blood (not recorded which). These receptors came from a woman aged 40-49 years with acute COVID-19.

CDR3 protein: CASSVRGAGTSEQYF. In nucleotides, the CDR3 is TGTGCCAGCAGCGTCAGAGGAGCGGGAACTAGCGAGCAGTACTTC. The chain has TRBV9 and TRBJ2-7; the match to TRBD2 covers 7 bases. The length of the CDR3 is 15 residues. With V trimmed by 2 bases and J by 6 bases, 11 bases remained unmatched. Germline CDR1 is SGDLS and CDR2 is YYNGEE.

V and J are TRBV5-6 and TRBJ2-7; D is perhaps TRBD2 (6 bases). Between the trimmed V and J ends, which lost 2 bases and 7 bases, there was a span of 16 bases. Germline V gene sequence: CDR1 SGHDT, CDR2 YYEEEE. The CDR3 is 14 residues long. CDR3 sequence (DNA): TGTGCCAGCAGCTTAAGGAGGGCAACGACGGAGCAGTACTTC. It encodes CASSLRRATTEQYF.

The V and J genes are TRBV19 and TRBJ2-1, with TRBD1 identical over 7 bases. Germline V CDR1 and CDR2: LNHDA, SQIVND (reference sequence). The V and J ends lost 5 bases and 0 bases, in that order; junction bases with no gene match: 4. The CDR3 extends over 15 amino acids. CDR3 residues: CASSRDRSSYNEQFF. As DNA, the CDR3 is TGTGCCAGTAGTCGGGACAGAAGCTCCTACAATGAGCAGTTCTTC.

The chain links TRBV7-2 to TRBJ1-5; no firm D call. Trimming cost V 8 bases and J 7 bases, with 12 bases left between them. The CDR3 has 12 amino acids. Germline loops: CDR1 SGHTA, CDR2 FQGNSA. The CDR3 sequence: CASAFVGQPQHF. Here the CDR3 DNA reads TGTGCCAGCGCCTTCGTCGGGCAGCCCCAGCATTTT.

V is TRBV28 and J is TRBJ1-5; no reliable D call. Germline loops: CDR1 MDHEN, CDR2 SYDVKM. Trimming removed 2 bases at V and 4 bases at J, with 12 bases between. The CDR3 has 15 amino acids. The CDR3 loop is CASSLVNRVNQPQHF. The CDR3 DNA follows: TGTGCCAGCAGTTTAGTCAATCGGGTAAATCAGCCCCAGCATTTT. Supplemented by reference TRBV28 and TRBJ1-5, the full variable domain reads DVKVTQSSRYLVKRTGEKVFLECVQDMDHENMFWYRQDPGLGLRLIYFSYDVKMKEKGDIPEGYSVSREKKERFSLILESASTNQTSMYLCASSLVNRVNQPQHFGDGTRLSIL.

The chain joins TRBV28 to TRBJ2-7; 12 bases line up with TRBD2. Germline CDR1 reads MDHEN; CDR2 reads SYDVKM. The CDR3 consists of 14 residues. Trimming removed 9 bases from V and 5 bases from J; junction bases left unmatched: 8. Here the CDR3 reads CASARLAGENEQYF. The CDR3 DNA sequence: TGTGCCAGTGCAAGACTAGCGGGAGAGAACGAGCAGTACTTC.

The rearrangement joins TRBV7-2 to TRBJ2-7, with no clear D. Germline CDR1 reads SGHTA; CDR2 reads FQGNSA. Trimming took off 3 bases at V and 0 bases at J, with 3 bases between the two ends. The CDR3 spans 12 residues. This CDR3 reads CASSFSSYEQYF. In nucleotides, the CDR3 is TGTGCCAGCAGCTTCAGCTCCTACGAGCAGTACTTC.

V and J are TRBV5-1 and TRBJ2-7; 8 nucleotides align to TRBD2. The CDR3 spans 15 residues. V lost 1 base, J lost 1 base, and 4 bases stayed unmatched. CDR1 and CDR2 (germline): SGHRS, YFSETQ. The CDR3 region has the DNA TGCGCCAGCAGCTTGTTCGCGGGAGGTTCCTACGAGCAGTACTTC. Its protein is CASSLFAGGSYEQYF.

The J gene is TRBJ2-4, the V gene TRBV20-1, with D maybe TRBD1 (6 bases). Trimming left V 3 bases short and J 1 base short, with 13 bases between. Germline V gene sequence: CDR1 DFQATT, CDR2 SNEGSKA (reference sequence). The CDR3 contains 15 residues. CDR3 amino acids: CSASLRDNAKNIQYF. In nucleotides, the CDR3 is TGCAGTGCTAGTCTCCGGGACAACGCCAAAAACATTCAGTACTTC.

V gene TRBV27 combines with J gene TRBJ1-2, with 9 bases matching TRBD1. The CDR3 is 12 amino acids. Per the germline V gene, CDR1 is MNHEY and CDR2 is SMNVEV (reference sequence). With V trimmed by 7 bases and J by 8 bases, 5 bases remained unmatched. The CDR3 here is CASMTGGVGYTF. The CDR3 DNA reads TGTGCCAGCATGACAGGGGGTGTAGGCTACACCTTC.

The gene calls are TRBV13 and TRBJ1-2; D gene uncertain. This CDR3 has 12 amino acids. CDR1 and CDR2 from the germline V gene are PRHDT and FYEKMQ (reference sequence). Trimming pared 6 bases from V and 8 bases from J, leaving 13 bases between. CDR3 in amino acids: CASREVVSGYTF. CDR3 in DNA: TGTGCCAGCAGAGAGGTAGTATCGGGCTACACCTTC.

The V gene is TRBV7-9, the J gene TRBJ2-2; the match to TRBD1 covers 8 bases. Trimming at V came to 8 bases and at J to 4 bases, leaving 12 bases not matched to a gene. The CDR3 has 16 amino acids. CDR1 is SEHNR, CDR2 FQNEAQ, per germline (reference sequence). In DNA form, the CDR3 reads TGTGCCAGCGGTCAGGGGGCAAAGGGGAGCACCGGGGAGCTGTTTTTT. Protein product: CASGQGAKGSTGELFF. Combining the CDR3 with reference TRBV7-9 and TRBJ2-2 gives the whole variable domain DTGVSQNPRHKITKRGQNVTFRCDPISEHNRLYWYRQTLGQGPEFLTYFQNEAQLEKSRLLSDRFSAERPKGSFSTLEIQRTEQGDSAMYLCASGQGAKGSTGELFFGEGSRLTVL.

The CDR3: CASSLTGGGQYF. In DNA form, the CDR3 reads TGCGCCAGCAGCTTGACTGGCGGGGGCCAGTACTTC. V usage is TRBV5-1 and J usage is TRBJ2-5; 7 bases map to TRBD2. The germline CDR1 and CDR2 sequences are SGHRS and YFSETQ. V shed 1 base, J shed 10 bases, and the junction held 4 bases outside the gene matches. This CDR3 spans 12 amino acids.

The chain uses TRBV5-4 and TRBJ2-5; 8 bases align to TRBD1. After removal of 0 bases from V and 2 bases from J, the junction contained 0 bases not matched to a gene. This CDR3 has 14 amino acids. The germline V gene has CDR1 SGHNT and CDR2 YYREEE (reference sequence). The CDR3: CASSLGDRQETQYF. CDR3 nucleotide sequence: TGTGCCAGCAGCTTGGGGGACAGGCAAGAGACCCAGTACTTC.

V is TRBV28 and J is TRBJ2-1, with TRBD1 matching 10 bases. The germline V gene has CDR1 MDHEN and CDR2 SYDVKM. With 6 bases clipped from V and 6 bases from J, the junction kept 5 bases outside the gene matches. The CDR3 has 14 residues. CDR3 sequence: CASRRDRGSNEQFF. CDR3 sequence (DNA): TGTGCCAGCAGAAGGGACAGGGGATCCAATGAGCAGTTCTTC.

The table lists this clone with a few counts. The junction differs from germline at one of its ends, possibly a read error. The CDR3 DNA reads TGTGCCAGCGGTGGGACTAGCAAAGATACGCAGTATTTT. This gives the protein CASGGTSKDTQYF. The chain couples TRBV9 to TRBJ2-3; 9 bases are a match to TRBD2. Germline V CDR1 and CDR2: SGDLS, YYNGEE. The CDR3 contains 13 residues.

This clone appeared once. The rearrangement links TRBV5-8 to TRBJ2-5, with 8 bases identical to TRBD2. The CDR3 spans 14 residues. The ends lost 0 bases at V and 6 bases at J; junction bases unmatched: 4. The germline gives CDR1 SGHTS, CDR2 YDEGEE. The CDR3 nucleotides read TGTGCCAGCAGCTTGGTTCCGGGAGGGAAGACCCAGTACTTC. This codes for CASSLVPGGKTQYF.